This T cell receptor beta chain comes out of a study of T cells after yellow fever vaccination. On the study more broadly: Preparing low-cell-number fractions relied on SMART-Seq v4 Ultra Low Input. Study results and caveats: Relatively few clonotypes were ones that appeared in both CD4 and CD8 compartments. Most primary-vaccination clones reappeared after the booster (about 96% CD4, approximately 88% CD8).

Many counts were recorded for this clonotype. Its antigen is as yet unknown. As TCR cDNA was made by 5'RACE template switching, a universal primer site and UMIs were added. TCRdb recomputed calls from the 5' RACE reads with MiXCR, one row per CDR3 protein. The sample contains 160,000 or so distinct CDR3 sequences, about 7% of which appear only once. The CDR3 totals 17 residues. V trimming: 3 bases; J trimming: 7 bases; junction bases outside the gene matches: 11. Germline CDR1 and CDR2: ENHRY and SYGVKD. The sample consisted of CD4+ T cells sorted from PBMCs, taken 4 to 6 days after the first yellow fever vaccination. The source is a man between 18 and 35 years old who received the YFV17D yellow fever vaccine. V usage is TRBV10-3 and J usage is TRBJ1-6; 8 bases match TRBD1. The DNA for the CDR3 is TGTGCCATCAGTGACCCCCCTGGCGGACAGGGAAATTCACCCCTCCACTTT. Its protein product is CAISDPPGGQGNSPLHF.